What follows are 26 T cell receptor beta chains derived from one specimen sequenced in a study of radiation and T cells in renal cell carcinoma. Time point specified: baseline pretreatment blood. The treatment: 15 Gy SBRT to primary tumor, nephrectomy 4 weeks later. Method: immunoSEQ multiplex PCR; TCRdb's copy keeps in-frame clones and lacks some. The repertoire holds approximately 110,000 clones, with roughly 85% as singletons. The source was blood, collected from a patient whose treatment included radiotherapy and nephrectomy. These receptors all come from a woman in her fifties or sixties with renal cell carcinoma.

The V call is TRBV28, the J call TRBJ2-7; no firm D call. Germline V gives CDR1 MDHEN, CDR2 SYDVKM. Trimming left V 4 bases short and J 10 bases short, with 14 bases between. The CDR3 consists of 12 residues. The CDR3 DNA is TGTGCCAGCAGTTCCGTTTGGTTGGAACAGTACTTC. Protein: CASSSVWLEQYF. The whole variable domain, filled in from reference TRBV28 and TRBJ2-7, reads DVKVTQSSRYLVKRTGEKVFLECVQDMDHENMFWYRQDPGLGLRLIYFSYDVKMKEKGDIPEGYSVSREKKERFSLILESASTNQTSMYLCASSSVWLEQYFGPGTRLTVT.

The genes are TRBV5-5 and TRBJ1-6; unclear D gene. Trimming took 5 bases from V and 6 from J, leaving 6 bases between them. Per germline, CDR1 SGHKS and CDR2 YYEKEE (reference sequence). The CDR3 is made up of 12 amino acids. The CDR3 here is CASRRVNSPLHF. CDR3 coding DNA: TGTGCCAGCAGGAGGGTTAATTCACCCCTCCACTTT.

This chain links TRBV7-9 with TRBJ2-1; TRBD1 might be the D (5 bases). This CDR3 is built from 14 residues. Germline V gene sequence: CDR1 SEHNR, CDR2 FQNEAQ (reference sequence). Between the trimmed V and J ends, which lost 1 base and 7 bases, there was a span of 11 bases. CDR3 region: CASSLEQGRNEQFF. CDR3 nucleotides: TGTGCCAGCAGCTTAGAGCAGGGAAGGAATGAGCAGTTCTTC. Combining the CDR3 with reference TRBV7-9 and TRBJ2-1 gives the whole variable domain DTGVSQNPRHKITKRGQNVTFRCDPISEHNRLYWYRQTLGQGPEFLTYFQNEAQLEKSRLLSDRFSAERPKGSFSTLEIQRTEQGDSAMYLCASSLEQGRNEQFFGPGTRLTVL.

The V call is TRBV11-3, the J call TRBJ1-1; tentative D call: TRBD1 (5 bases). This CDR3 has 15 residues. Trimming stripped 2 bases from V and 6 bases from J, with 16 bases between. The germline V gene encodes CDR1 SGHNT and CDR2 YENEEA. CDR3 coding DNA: TGTGCCAGCAGCTTATTGGGACTCTCCGGGGCTGAAGCTTTCTTT. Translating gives CASSLLGLSGAEAFF.

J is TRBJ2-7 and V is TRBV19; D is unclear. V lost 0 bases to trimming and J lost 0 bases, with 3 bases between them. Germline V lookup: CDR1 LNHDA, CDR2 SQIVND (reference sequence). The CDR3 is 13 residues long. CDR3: CASSIDDSYEQYF. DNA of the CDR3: TGTGCCAGTAGTATAGACGACTCCTACGAGCAGTACTTC.

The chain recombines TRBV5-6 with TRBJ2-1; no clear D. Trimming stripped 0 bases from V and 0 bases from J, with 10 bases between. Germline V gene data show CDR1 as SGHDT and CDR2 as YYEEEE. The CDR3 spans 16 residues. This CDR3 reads CASSLVGDFSYNEQFF. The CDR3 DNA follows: TGTGCCAGCAGCTTGGTTGGCGACTTCTCCTACAATGAGCAGTTCTTC.

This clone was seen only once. CDR3 in amino acids: CASSQDRVGNTIYF. CDR3 sequence (DNA): TGTGCCAGCAGCCAGGACAGGGTAGGAAACACCATATATTTT. J is TRBJ1-3 and V is TRBV5-4; 8 positions agree with TRBD1. The CDR3 totals 14 residues. V was clipped by 4 bases and J by 4 bases; unmatched bases: 4. Germline CDR1 reads SGHNT; CDR2 reads YYREEE (reference sequence).

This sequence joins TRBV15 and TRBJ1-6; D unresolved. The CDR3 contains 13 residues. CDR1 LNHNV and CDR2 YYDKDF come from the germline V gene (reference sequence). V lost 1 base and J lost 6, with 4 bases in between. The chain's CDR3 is CATSRAFNSPLHF. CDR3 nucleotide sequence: TGTGCCACCAGCAGAGCCTTTAATTCACCCCTCCACTTT.

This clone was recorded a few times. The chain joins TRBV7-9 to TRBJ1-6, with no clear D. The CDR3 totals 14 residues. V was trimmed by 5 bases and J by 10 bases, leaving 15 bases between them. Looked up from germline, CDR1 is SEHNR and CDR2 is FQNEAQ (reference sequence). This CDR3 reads CASSANPEGSPLHF. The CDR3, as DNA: TGTGCCAGCAGCGCCAACCCCGAGGGCTCACCCCTCCACTTT.

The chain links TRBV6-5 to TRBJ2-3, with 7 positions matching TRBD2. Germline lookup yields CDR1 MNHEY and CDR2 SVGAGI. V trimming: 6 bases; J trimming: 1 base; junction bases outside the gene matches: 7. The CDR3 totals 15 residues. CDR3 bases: TGTGCCAGCAGCCCCGGGACTACACGCACAGATACGCAGTATTTT. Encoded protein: CASSPGTTRTDTQYF.

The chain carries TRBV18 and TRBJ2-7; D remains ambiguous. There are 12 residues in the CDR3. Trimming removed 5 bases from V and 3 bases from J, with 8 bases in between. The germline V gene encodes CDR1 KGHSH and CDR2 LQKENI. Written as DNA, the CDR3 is TGTGCCAGCTCAGGCCAGTACTACGAGCAGTACTTC. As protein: CASSGQYYEQYF.

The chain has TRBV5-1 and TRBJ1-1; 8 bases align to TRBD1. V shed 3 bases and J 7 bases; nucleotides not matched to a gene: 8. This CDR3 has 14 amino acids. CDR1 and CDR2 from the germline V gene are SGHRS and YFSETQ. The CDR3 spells CASSSGQVGREAFF. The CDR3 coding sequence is TGCGCCAGCAGCTCGGGACAGGTCGGGCGTGAAGCTTTCTTT. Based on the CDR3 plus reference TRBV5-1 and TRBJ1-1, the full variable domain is KAGVTQTPRYLIKTRGQQVTLSCSPISGHRSVSWYQQTPGQGLQFLFEYFSETQRNKGNFPGRFSGRQFSNSRSEMNVSTLELGDSALYLCASSSGQVGREAFFGQGTRLTVV.

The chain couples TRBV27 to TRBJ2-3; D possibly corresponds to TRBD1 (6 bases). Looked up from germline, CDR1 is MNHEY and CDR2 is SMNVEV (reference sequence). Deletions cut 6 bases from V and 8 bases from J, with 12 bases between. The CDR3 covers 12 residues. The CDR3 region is CASRPGESTQYF. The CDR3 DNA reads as TGTGCCAGCAGACCAGGGGAGAGTACGCAGTATTTT.

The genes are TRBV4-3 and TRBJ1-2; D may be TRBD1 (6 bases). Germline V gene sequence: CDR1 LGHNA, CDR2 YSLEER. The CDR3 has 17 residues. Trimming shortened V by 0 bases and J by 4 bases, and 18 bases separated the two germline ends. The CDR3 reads CASSQEPGGLIRYGYTF. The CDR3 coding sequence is TGCGCCAGCAGCCAAGAGCCGGGGGGGCTTATCCGCTATGGCTACACCTTC.

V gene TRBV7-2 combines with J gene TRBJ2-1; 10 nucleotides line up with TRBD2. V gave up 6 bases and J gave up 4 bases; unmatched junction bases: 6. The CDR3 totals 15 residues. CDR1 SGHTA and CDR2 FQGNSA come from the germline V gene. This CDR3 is CASSGSGGAYNEQFF. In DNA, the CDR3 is TGTGCCAGCAGTGGAAGCGGGGGGGCTTACAATGAGCAGTTCTTC.

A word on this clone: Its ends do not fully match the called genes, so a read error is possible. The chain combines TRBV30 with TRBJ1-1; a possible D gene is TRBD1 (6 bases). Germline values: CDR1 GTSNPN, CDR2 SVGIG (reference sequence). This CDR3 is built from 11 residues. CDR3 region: CGGLKNTEAFF. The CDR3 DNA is TGCGGGGGGCTGAAGAACACTGAAGCTTTCTTT.

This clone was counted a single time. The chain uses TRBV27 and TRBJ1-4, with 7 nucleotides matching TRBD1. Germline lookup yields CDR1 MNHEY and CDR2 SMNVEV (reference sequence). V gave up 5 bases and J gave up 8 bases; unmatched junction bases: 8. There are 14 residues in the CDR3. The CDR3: CASSITGAREKLFF. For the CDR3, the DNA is TGTGCCAGCAGTATCACAGGGGCGAGGGAAAAACTGTTTTTT.

DNA for the CDR3: TGTGCCAGCAGCCCTACCTCGTCGGGATTTTATAATTCACCCCTCCACTTT. Protein sequence: CASSPTSSGFYNSPLHF. The rearrangement uses TRBV5-6 and TRBJ1-6; D ambiguous. The CDR3 is made up of 17 amino acids. The germline CDR1 and CDR2 sequences are SGHDT and YYEEEE. Between the trimmed V and J ends, which lost 4 bases and 4 bases, there was a span of 18 bases.

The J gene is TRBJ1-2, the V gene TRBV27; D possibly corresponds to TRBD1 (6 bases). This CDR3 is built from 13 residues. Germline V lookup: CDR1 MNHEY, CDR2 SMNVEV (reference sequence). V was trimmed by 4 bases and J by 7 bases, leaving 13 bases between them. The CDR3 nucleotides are TGTGCCAGCAGTTCACAGGGAGATGGTGGCTACACCTTC. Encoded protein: CASSSQGDGGYTF.

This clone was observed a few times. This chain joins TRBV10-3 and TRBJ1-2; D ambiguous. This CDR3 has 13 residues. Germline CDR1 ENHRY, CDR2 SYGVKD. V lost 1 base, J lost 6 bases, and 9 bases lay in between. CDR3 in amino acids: CAISELGGDGYTF. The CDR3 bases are TGTGCCATCAGTGAGTTGGGCGGAGATGGCTACACCTTC.

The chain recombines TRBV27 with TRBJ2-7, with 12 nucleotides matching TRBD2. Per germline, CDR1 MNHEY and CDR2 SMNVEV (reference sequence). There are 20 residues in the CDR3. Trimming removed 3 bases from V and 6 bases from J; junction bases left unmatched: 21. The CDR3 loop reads CASSFPPDGERLAGDPEQYF. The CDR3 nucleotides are TGTGCCAGCAGTTTCCCGCCGGACGGTGAGAGACTAGCGGGAGACCCCGAGCAGTACTTC.

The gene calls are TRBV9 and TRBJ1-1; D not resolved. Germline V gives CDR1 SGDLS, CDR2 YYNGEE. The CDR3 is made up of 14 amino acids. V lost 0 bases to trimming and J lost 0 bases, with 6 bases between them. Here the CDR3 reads CASSVAGLNTEAFF. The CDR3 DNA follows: TGTGCCAGCAGCGTAGCGGGTTTGAACACTGAAGCTTTCTTT.

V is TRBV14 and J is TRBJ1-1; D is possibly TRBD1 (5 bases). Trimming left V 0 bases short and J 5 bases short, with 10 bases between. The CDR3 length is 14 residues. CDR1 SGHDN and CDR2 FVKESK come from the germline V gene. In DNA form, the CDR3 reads TGTGCCAGCAGCCAAGATATAGGGGTAACTGAAGCTTTCTTT. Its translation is CASSQDIGVTEAFF.

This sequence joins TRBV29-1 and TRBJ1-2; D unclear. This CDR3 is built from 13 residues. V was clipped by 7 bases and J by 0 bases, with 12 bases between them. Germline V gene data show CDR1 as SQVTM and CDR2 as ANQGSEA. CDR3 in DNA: TGCAGCGCCGTACCCGGGGCTAACTATGGCTACACCTTC. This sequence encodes CSAVPGANYGYTF.

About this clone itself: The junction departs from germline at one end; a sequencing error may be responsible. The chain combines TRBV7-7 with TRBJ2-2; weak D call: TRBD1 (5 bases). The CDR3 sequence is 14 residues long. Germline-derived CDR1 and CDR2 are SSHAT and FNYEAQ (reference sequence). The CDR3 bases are TGTGCTAGCAGCTTAGTCCAGGGCTCCGGGGAGCTGTTTTTT. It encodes CASSLVQGSGELFF. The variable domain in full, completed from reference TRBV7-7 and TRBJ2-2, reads GAGVSQSPRYKVTKRGQDVTLRCDPISSHATLYWYQQALGQGPEFLTYFNYEAQPDKSGLPSDRFSAERPEGSISTLTIQRTEQRDSAMYRCASSLVQGSGELFFGEGSRLTVL.

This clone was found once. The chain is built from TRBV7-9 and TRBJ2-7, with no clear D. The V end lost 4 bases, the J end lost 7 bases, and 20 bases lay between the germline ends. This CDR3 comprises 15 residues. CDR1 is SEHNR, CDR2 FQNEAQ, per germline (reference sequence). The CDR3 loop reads CASSSGRAVKPEQYF. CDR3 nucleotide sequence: TGTGCCAGCAGCTCCGGTAGGGCAGTTAAGCCTGAGCAGTACTTC.